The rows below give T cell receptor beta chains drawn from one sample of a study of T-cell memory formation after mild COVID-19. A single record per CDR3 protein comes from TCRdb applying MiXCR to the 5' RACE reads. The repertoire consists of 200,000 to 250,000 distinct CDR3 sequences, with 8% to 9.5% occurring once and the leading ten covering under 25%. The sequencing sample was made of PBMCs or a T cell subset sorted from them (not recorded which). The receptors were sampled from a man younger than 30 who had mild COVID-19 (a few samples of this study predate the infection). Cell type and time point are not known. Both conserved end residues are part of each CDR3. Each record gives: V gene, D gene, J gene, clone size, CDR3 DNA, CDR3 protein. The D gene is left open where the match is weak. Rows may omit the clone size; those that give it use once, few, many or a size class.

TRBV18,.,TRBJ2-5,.,TGTGCCAGCTCACCAATCATCGGACAGAGAGAGACCCAGTACTTC,CASSPIIGQRETQYF
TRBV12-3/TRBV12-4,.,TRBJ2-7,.,TGTGCCAGCAGTCCTCGTTCGGGGGCCAGCTCCTACGAGCAGTACTTC,CASSPRSGASSYEQYF
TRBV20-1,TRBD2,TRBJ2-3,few,TGCAGTGCCTCTCGGGCTAGCGGGGGCCTAGATACGCAGTATTTT,CSASRASGGLDTQYF
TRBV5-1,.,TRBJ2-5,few,TGCGCCAGCAGGAGAGCGCAAGAGACCCAGTACTTC,CASRRAQETQYF
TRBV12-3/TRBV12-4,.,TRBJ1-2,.,TGTGCCAGCAGTCACCGCTGGCCGGGAACCGACTATGGCTACACCTTC,CASSHRWPGTDYGYTF
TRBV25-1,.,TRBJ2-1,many,TGTGCCAGCAGTGAATGGGTCAATGAGCAGTTCTTC,CASSEWVNEQFF
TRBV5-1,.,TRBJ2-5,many,TGCGCCAGCAGCTCACCGGACAAAGAGACCCAGTACTTC,CASSSPDKETQYF
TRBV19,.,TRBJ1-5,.,TGTGCCAGTAGTATGGGCATCAGGGGTTATCAGCCCCAGCATTTT,CASSMGIRGYQPQHF
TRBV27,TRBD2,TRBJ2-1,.,TGTGCCAGCCGACCCTTTAGCGGGACTTCCTACAATGAGCAGTTCTTC,CASRPFSGTSYNEQFF
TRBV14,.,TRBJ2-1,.,TGTGCCAGCAGCCCTTTTAAGGGGAGCTCCTACAATGAGCAGTTCTTC,CASSPFKGSSYNEQFF
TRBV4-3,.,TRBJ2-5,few,TGCGCCAGCAGCCAAGAACGCCAAGAGACCCAGTACTTC,CASSQERQETQYF
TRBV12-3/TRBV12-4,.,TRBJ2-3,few,TGTGCCAGCAGCCCTCTTGTCAGCCAGACAGATACGCAGTATTTT,CASSPLVSQTDTQYF
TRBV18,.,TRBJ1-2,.,TGTGCCAGCTCACCACGGACGGCGGATGGCTACACCTTC,CASSPRTADGYTF
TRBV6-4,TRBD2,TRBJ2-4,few,TGTGCCAGCAGTGACGCCTTGGGGGGGACGTCTCCCTTTATTCAGTACTTC,CASSDALGGTSPFIQYF
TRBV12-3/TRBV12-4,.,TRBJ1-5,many,TGTGCCAGCAGTCCCCAGAGGTTCGCTAGCAATCAGCCCCAGCATTTT,CASSPQRFASNQPQHF
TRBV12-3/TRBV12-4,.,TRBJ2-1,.,TGTGCCAGCAGTTTGGCCGGGGTGCACGAGCAGTTCTTC,CASSLAGVHEQFF
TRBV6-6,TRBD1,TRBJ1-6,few,TGTGCCAGCAGCCTACCCGACCGGGACAGGGTTAGATCACCCCTCCACTTT,CASSLPDRDRVRSPLHF
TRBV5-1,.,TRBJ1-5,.,TGCGCCAGCAGCTTTTCGGGAGACCAGCCCCAGCATTTT,CASSFSGDQPQHF
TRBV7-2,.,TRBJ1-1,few,TGTGCCAGCAGCTTAAGGTGGGGGGGGAACACTGAAGCTTTCTTT,CASSLRWGGNTEAFF
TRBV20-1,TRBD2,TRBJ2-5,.,TGCAGTGCTGCACTGGGACTAGGATGGGTGACCCAGTACTTC,CSAALGLGWVTQYF
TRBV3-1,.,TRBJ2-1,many,TGTGCCAGCAGCCCTCCCGACGGGAGCTCCTACAATGAGCAGTTCTTC,CASSPPDGSSYNEQFF
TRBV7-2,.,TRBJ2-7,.,TGTGCCAGCAGCCCCGCAGGGCCCTCCTACGAGCAGTACTTC,CASSPAGPSYEQYF
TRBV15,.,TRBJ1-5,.,TGTGCCACCAGCAGAGATCTGGAAAGTCAGCCCCAGCATTTT,CATSRDLESQPQHF
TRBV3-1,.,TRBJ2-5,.,TGTGCCAGCACCCCGGACTTGCAAGAGACCCAGTACTTC,CASTPDLQETQYF
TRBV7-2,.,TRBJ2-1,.,TGTGCCAGCAGCTTAACCACCTCGGGTGAGCAGTTCTTC,CASSLTTSGEQFF
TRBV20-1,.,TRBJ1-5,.,TGCAGTGCTAGAGACAGAGATCAGCCCCAGCATTTT,CSARDRDQPQHF
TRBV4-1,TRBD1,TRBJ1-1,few,TGCGCCAGCAGCCAGCGACAGGGGCCGAGCCGGGCAGGATGGACCACTGAAGCTTTCTTT,CASSQRQGPSRAGWTTEAFF
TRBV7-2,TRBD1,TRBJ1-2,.,TGTGCCAGCACCTTGACAGGGAACTATGGCTACACCTTC,CASTLTGNYGYTF
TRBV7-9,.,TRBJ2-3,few,TGTGCCAGCAGCTTAGCAGAGGCCGCCCACAGCCCAGATACGCAGTATTTT,CASSLAEAAHSPDTQYF
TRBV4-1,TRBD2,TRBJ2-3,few,TGCGCCAGCAGCCAAGGGAGCGGGGGGGCCCCAGATACGCAGTATTTT,CASSQGSGGAPDTQYF
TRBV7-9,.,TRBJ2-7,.,TGTGCCAGCAGTTTTGTGTACGAGCAGTACTTC,CASSFVYEQYF
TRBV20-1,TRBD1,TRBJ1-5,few,TGCAGTGCTAGAGGGGGGACAGTCCATCAGCCCCAGCATTTT,CSARGGTVHQPQHF